Listed below are T cell receptor beta chains from one sample, sequenced in a study of T cell changes during pregnancy in multiple sclerosis. Assay used: immunoSEQ multiplex PCR; TCRdb lists only in-frame clones, some missing. The sample records 59,000 or so clones, roughly 90% being singletons. This specimen consisted of peripheral blood, obtained in the third trimester of pregnancy. All receptors derive from a female donor in good health, enrolled as a control in a pregnancy study. The CDR3 runs from the conserved cysteine through the conserved F or W. Fields, in order: clone size, J gene, D gene, V gene, CDR3 protein, CDR3 DNA. D genes are given only for firm matches. The listing skips clone size in some rows; elsewhere it reads once, few, many or a size class.

-,TRBJ2-1,TRBD2,TRBV27,CASSLSTSGNEQFF,TGTGCCAGCAGTTTATCGACTAGCGGGAATGAGCAGTTCTTC
-,TRBJ1-2,TRBD1,TRBV5-4,CASSPSRQGGNYGYTF,TGTGCCAGCAGCCCCTCAAGACAGGGGGGGAACTATGGCTACACCTTC
-,TRBJ2-3,TRBD2,TRBV19,CASSSRTPAGGRTDTQYF,TGTGCCAGTAGTTCCCGAACCCCAGCGGGAGGACGCACAGATACGCAGTATTTT
once,TRBJ2-7,TRBD2,TRBV6-1,CASSEGLSSGSLSYEQYF,TGTGCCAGCAGTGAAGGTCTCTCTAGCGGGAGCCTCTCCTACGAGCAGTACTTC
-,TRBJ2-2,TRBD1,TRBV5-1,CASSPGTANTGELFF,TGCGCCAGCAGCCCGGGGACAGCGAACACCGGGGAGCTGTTTTTT
-,TRBJ2-1,TRBD1,TRBV28,CAIRLGRDSNEQFF,TGTGCCATACGCCTGGGCAGGGACAGCAATGAGCAGTTCTTC
-,TRBJ2-2,-,TRBV11-2,CASSFWTRTGELFF,TGTGCCAGCAGCTTTTGGACTCGGACCGGGGAGCTGTTTTTT
-,TRBJ2-7,TRBD1,TRBV2,CASSETGQTYF,TGTGCCAGCAGTGAGACAGGGCAAACGTACTTC
-,TRBJ2-1,TRBD1,TRBV6-1,CASSELRGPGYNEQFF,TGTGCCAGCAGTGAATTGAGGGGGCCCGGATACAATGAGCAGTTCTTC
-,TRBJ1-2,-,TRBV18,CASSPLEEGGADGYTF,TGTGCCAGCTCACCGCTAGAGGAGGGGGGGGCTGATGGCTACACCTTC
-,TRBJ2-5,-,TRBV28,CASSLRYQETQYF,TGTGCCAGCAGTTTACGGTACCAAGAGACCCAGTACTTC
-,TRBJ1-4,-,TRBV28,CASSLLGGTRKLFF,TGTGCCAGCAGTTTACTCGGGGGGACTCGAAAACTGTTTTTT
-,TRBJ2-6,-,TRBV28,CASNDRMSSGANVLTF,TGTGCCAGCAACGACAGGATGAGCTCTGGGGCCAACGTCCTGACTTTC
-,TRBJ2-7,TRBD1,TRBV28,CASSDRGRVREQYF,TGTGCCAGCAGTGACAGGGGGCGAGTCCGCGAGCAGTACTTC
-,TRBJ2-1,TRBD2,TRBV2,CASRAPVGGNEQFF,TGTGCCAGCAGGGCTCCCGTGGGAGGGAATGAGCAGTTCTTC
-,TRBJ1-2,-,TRBV5-5,CASSLTGPYGYTF,TGTGCCAGCAGCTTGACAGGACCCTATGGCTACACCTTC
-,TRBJ1-6,TRBD1,TRBV7-9,CASSQDRGNSPLHF,TGTGCCAGCAGCCAGGACAGGGGTAATTCACCCCTCCACTTT
-,TRBJ2-1,TRBD2,TRBV6-5,CASDKRASGRNEQFF,TGTGCCAGCGACAAACGGGCTAGCGGGAGAAATGAGCAGTTCTTC
-,TRBJ1-3,TRBD1,TRBV7-9,CASSLNEGAAGNTIYF,TGTGCCAGCAGCTTAAACGAGGGGGCGGCTGGAAACACCATATATTTT
-,TRBJ2-1,TRBD2,TRBV6-6,CASNLAGSYNEQFF,TGTGCCAGCAACCTAGCGGGGTCCTACAATGAGCAGTTCTTC
-,TRBJ2-1,-,TRBV7-3,CASTPLEVPGKNEQFF,TGTGCCAGCACCCCCTTAGAGGTTCCAGGGAAGAATGAGCAGTTCTTC
-,TRBJ2-7,TRBD2,TRBV5-4,CASSLVSGEQYF,TGTGCCAGCAGCTTGGTTAGCGGGGAGCAGTACTTC
-,TRBJ2-7,TRBD1,TRBV6-5,CASTRGQGAGQYF,TGTGCCAGCACCAGGGGACAGGGTGCCGGGCAGTACTTC
once,TRBJ2-2,-,TRBV6-1,CASWDSTGGELFF,TGTGCCAGCTGGGACTCTACGGGCGGGGAGCTGTTTTTT
-,TRBJ2-3,TRBD2,TRBV30,CAWSSGGPEATQYF,TGTGCCTGGAGTTCGGGGGGGCCTGAGGCTACGCAGTATTTT
-,TRBJ1-1,TRBD1,TRBV28,CASSPSDRDKNEAFF,TGTGCCAGCAGTCCATCGGACAGGGATAAAAATGAAGCTTTCTTT
once,TRBJ1-1,-,TRBV7-2,CASSPSGGQGDSNTEAFF,TGTGCCAGCAGCCCTAGCGGGGGCCAAGGAGACAGTAACACTGAAGCTTTCTTT
-,TRBJ2-7,-,TRBV7-2,CASSLVTGKTHEQYF,TGTGCCAGCAGCCTCGTAACAGGTAAAACCCACGAGCAGTACTTC
few,TRBJ1-1,-,TRBV19,CASIPLGDTEAFF,TGTGCCAGCATACCCCTCGGGGACACTGAAGCTTTCTTT
-,TRBJ2-1,TRBD2,TRBV4-3,CASSWTSGRGNEQFF,TGCGCCAGCAGCTGGACTAGCGGGAGGGGGAATGAGCAGTTCTTC
-,TRBJ2-3,-,TRBV29-1,CSVEGPGADTQYF,TGCAGCGTTGAAGGTCCAGGGGCAGATACGCAGTATTTT
-,TRBJ1-2,TRBD1,TRBV30,CAWSATGGGYGYTF,TGTGCCTGGAGTGCGACAGGGGGAGGATATGGCTACACCTTC
once,TRBJ2-5,-,TRBV7-2,CASSSVGEETQYF,TGTGCCAGCAGCTCCGTCGGGGAAGAGACCCAGTACTTC
-,TRBJ1-5,-,TRBV7-2,CASSTKGQPQHF,TGTGCCAGCAGCACAAAGGGGCAGCCCCAGCATTTT
-,TRBJ2-3,TRBD2,TRBV6-6,CASSYSGSSGRQQYF,TGTGCCAGCAGTTATTCGGGGTCTAGCGGGAGACAGCAGTATTTT
-,TRBJ2-2,-,TRBV7-2,CASSLVGTATGELFF,TGTGCCAGCAGCTTAGTGGGCACTGCCACCGGGGAGCTGTTTTTT
-,TRBJ1-2,-,TRBV9,CASSVGRRGPIMGYTF,TGTGCCAGCAGCGTAGGGAGGAGGGGACCAATAATGGGCTACACCTTC
-,TRBJ2-3,-,TRBV7-2,CASSLDGRRDTQYF,TGTGCCAGCAGCTTAGATGGGAGGAGGGATACGCAGTATTTT
-,TRBJ2-5,-,TRBV4-1,CASSQEWPGAGETQYF,TGCGCCAGCAGCCAAGAATGGCCAGGGGCGGGAGAGACCCAGTACTTC
-,TRBJ1-1,-,TRBV2,CASSQWGRETEAFF,TGTGCCAGCAGCCAATGGGGGAGGGAAACTGAAGCTTTCTTT
-,TRBJ2-1,TRBD2,TRBV4-2,CASSRFIAGEVYNEQFF,TGTGCCAGCAGCCGATTTATAGCGGGGGAGGTTTACAATGAGCAGTTCTTC
-,TRBJ2-2,TRBD2,TRBV5-1,CASSFEGGQRELFF,TGCGCCAGCAGCTTCGAGGGAGGGCAACGGGAGCTGTTTTTT
-,TRBJ2-5,TRBD2,TRBV18,CASSPGLAGGILQETQYF,TGTGCCAGCTCACCGGGACTAGCGGGAGGGATTCTCCAAGAGACCCAGTACTTC
-,TRBJ1-6,-,TRBV6-1,CASSEAAGRVRSPLHF,TGTGCCAGCAGTGAAGCGGCGGGGCGAGTGCGGTCACCCCTCCACTTT
-,TRBJ2-1,-,TRBV6-5,CASSYSFGPLEQFF,TGTGCCAGCAGTTACTCGTTTGGCCCCCTGGAGCAGTTCTTC
-,TRBJ2-3,TRBD2,TRBV19,CASNRASGSTDTQYF,TGTGCCAGTAATAGGGCTAGCGGGAGCACAGATACGCAGTATTTT
-,TRBJ2-1,TRBD1,TRBV4-2,CASSQRSSTGSSYNEQFF,TGTGCCAGCAGCCAACGATCGTCGACAGGGAGCTCCTACAATGAGCAGTTCTTC
-,TRBJ1-5,-,TRBV28,CASSLGQFNQPQHF,TGTGCCAGCAGTTTAGGACAGTTTAATCAGCCCCAGCATTTT
-,TRBJ1-4,-,TRBV7-2,CASSFQGIGEKLFF,TGTGCCAGCAGCTTTCAGGGTATCGGTGAAAAACTGTTTTTT
-,TRBJ2-1,TRBD2,TRBV6-1,CASSEALSFSAGANEQFF,TGTGCCAGCAGTGAAGCGCTTTCGTTCAGTGCGGGAGCCAATGAGCAGTTCTTC
few,TRBJ1-1,TRBD1,TRBV9,CASSASPGQGSMNTEAFF,TGTGCCAGCAGCGCTTCTCCGGGACAGGGATCCATGAACACTGAAGCTTTCTTT
-,TRBJ2-3,TRBD2,TRBV5-4,CASSLSGLAGIDTQYF,TGTGCCAGCAGCCTCTCGGGACTAGCGGGGATAGATACGCAGTATTTT
-,TRBJ2-2,-,TRBV2,CASSEGPPGELFF,TGTGCCAGCAGTGAAGGGCCGCCCGGGGAGCTGTTTTTT
-,TRBJ1-6,-,TRBV5-6,CASSTGTYNSPLHF,TGTGCCAGCAGCACCGGGACCTATAATTCACCCCTCCACTTT
-,TRBJ1-6,TRBD1,TRBV18,CASSPSTPSGGSDPIHF,TGTGCCAGCTCACCCAGTACCCCCTCAGGGGGCTCTGACCCTATTCACTTT
-,TRBJ1-6,-,TRBV9,CASSVGTGPSSPLHF,TGTGCCAGCAGCGTAGGAACAGGGCCCAGTTCACCCCTCCACTTT
-,TRBJ1-1,-,TRBV18,CASSGLRGLNTEAFF,TGTGCCAGCTCGGGATTAAGGGGTTTGAACACTGAAGCTTTCTTT
-,TRBJ2-1,-,TRBV29-1,CSVGSRGSYNEQFF,TGCAGCGTTGGGAGCCGGGGCTCCTACAATGAGCAGTTCTTC
-,TRBJ1-2,TRBD1,TRBV2,CASRPGQGDYGYTF,TGTGCCAGCAGGCCTGGACAGGGGGACTATGGCTACACCTTC
-,TRBJ2-5,TRBD2,TRBV7-2,CASSLLTASGGQYF,TGTGCCAGCAGCTTACTCACAGCCTCGGGGGGCCAGTACTTC